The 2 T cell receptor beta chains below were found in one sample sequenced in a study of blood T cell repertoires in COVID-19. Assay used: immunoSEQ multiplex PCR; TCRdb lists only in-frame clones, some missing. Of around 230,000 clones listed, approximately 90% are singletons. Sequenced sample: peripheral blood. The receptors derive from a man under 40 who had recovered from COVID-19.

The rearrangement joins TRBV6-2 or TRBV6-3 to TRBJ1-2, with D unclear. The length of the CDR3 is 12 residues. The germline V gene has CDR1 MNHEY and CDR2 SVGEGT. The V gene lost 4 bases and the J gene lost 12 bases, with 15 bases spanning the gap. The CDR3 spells CASSSYQNRDTF. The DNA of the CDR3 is TGTGCCAGCAGTTCCTACCAGAACAGAGACACCTTC.

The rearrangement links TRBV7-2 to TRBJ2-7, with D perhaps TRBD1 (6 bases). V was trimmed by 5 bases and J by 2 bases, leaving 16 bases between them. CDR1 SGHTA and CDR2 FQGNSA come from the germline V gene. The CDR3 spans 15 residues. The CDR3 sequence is CASSPRQAETYEQYF. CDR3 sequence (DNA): TGTGCCAGCAGCCCCCGACAGGCCGAAACCTACGAGCAGTACTTC.